The rows below give T cell receptor beta chains drawn from one sample of a study of T-cell reconstitution after alpha-beta-depleted transplantation in children. TCRdb re-derived calls from the PCR reads in MiXCR, one entry per CDR3 protein. The sample shows almost 500,000 distinct CDR3 sequences, roughly a tenth of them seen only once. Sequenced material: PBMCs, taken before TCRalphabeta/CD19-depleted stem cell transplant. These receptors came from a child under 10 years old with inherited bone marrow failure, due to receive a stem cell transplant. Each CDR3 is given with its conserved first and last residue. The D gene is left open where the match is weak. Size tells how often a clone was seen (once, few, many) or the class of an expanded clone, and some rows leave it out.

>TRBV5-1|many|TRBD2|TRBJ2-3
TGCGCCAGCAGCTTGACTAGCGGGAGTGCAGATACGCAGTATTTT
CASSLTSGSADTQYF
>TRBV2|many|TRBD1|TRBJ1-2
TGTGCCAGCAGAGAACAGGGGAGTAATGGCTACACCTTC
CASREQGSNGYTF
>TRBV7-9|many|TRBD2|TRBJ2-7
TGTGCCAGCAGCGTAGCGGGAGGGGACTACGAGCAGTACTTC
CASSVAGGDYEQYF
>TRBV7-9|many|NA|TRBJ1-4
TGTGCCAGCAGCTGGGGAGTGGCTAATGAAAAACTGTTTTTT
CASSWGVANEKLFF
>TRBV6-2/TRBV6-3|many|NA|TRBJ1-2
TGTGCCAGCAGACGCCCGGGGGGCGGCGACTATGGCTACACCTTC
CASRRPGGGDYGYTF
>TRBV10-3|many|NA|TRBJ1-3
TGTGCCATCAGGAGGATTAGTTATCCTGGAAACACCATATATTTT
CAIRRISYPGNTIYF
>TRBV27|few|TRBD2|TRBJ2-7
TGTGCCAGCAGTAGACTAGCGGGAAACTACGAGCAGTACTTC
CASSRLAGNYEQYF
>TRBV12-3/TRBV12-4|many|NA|TRBJ2-7
TGTGCCAGCAGTGAGGGAGCCCCCAGAAACTACTACGAGCAGTACTTC
CASSEGAPRNYYEQYF
>TRBV2|many|TRBD2|TRBJ2-7
TGTGCCAGCAGATGGCTAGCGGGAGCCTCCTACGAGCAGTACTTC
CASRWLAGASYEQYF
>TRBV7-2|few|NA|TRBJ2-3
TGTGCCAGCAGCGCCGACAGAACTACGCAGTATTTT
CASSADRTTQYF
>TRBV20-1|few|NA|TRBJ2-7
TGCAGTGCCCCCCCCGTGGACACCTACGAGCAGTACTTC
CSAPPVDTYEQYF
>TRBV4-3|many|TRBD2|TRBJ2-7
TGCGCCAGCAGCCAAGCGGGGGGGACCTACGAGCAGTACTTC
CASSQAGGTYEQYF
>TRBV20-1|many|NA|TRBJ1-2
TGCAGTGCCGAGCGGGGAGACTATGGCTACACCTTC
CSAERGDYGYTF
>TRBV20-1|many|NA|TRBJ1-6
TGCAGTGCTCCGCCCAGGGGCCGGAGTTCACCCCTCCACTTT
CSAPPRGRSSPLHF
>TRBV19|NA|TRBD2|TRBJ2-1
TGTGCCAGTACCACTCTAGCGGGAGAATATGAGCAGTTCTTC
CASTTLAGEYEQFF
>TRBV7-2|many|TRBD1|TRBJ1-2
TGTGCCAGCAGCATGACAGGGGGCATCTATGGCTACACCTTC
CASSMTGGIYGYTF
>TRBV9|many|TRBD1|TRBJ2-2
TGTGCCAGCAGCGTAGAAGTCGGGACAGGGGAGTGGGACACCGGGGAGCTGTTTTTT
CASSVEVGTGEWDTGELFF
>TRBV7-8|many|NA|TRBJ2-1
TGTGCCAGCAGCCAATTCTTGGGCAATGAGCAGTTCTTC
CASSQFLGNEQFF
>TRBV6-1|NA|NA|TRBJ2-1
TGTGCCAGCAGTGAATCTTGGCGGGACTACAATGAGCAGTTCTTC
CASSESWRDYNEQFF
>TRBV7-9|many|NA|TRBJ2-1
TGTGCCAGCAGGGCGGTAACCTACAATGAGCAGTTCTTC
CASRAVTYNEQFF
>TRBV12-3/TRBV12-4|many|TRBD1|TRBJ2-3
TGTGCCAGCAGTCCCGACAGGGTCGAATTCACAGATACGCAGTATTTT
CASSPDRVEFTDTQYF
>TRBV7-9|NA|NA|TRBJ2-7
TGTGCCAGCAGCTCAGCGCGGGGCAGGGAAACAACCTACGAGCAGTACTTC
CASSSARGRETTYEQYF
>TRBV4-3|NA|NA|TRBJ2-7
TGCGCCAGCAGCCAAGATTTTAGGGGTTCCTACGAGCAGTACTTC
CASSQDFRGSYEQYF
>TRBV7-9|many|NA|TRBJ2-3
TGTGCCAGCAGCTCGCGGGATCTCCCAGATACGCAGTATTTT
CASSSRDLPDTQYF
>TRBV24-1|many|TRBD2|TRBJ2-1
TGTGCCACCAGTGATTTATCTGGCGGGGGCTACAATGAGCAGTTCTTC
CATSDLSGGGYNEQFF
>TRBV9|NA|TRBD2|TRBJ2-3
TGTGCCAGCAGCCCGAGCGGGAGTCCTAACACAGATACGCAGTATTTT
CASSPSGSPNTDTQYF